This TCR beta chain originates from a study of T cell responses to AZD1222 COVID-19 vaccine. TCRdb's copy holds only in-frame clones and misses some; the assay was immunoSEQ multiplex PCR. This sample has about 150,000 clones; 80% to 95% occur once, and the top ten carry less than 2.5%. This clone was detected once. The germline gene is not matched at one end of the junction; a read error may be the cause. CDR1 is SGHVS and CDR2 is FQNEAQ in the germline V gene. This CDR3 region has 16 residues. Source: peripheral blood, taken on day 0 of AZD1222 vaccination. The sequence came from an adult in good health. The chain carries TRBV7-8 and TRBJ1-5, with 7 bases fitting TRBD1. Written as DNA, the CDR3 is TGTGCCAGCAGCCCTACGGACAGGCTAGGCAAACAGCCCCAGCATTTT. It codes for CASSPTDRLGKQPQHF.